The table lists the clone carrying this T cell receptor beta chain with a few counts. What it binds is not known. The data originate from a study of cytomegalovirus exposure and HLA in healthy donors. Study-wide findings and caveats: Confirmation was obtained in vitro that a few CMV-associated chains are specific for CMV antigens. Diagnosis of cytomegalovirus status made by the classifier reportedly showed high specificity and sensitivity.

There are 15 residues in the CDR3. Germline V CDR1 and CDR2: LNHDA, SQIVND (reference sequence). V dropped 3 bases and J dropped 3 bases, with 12 bases sitting between them. Measured with immunoSEQ multiplex PCR; TCRdb has only the in-frame clones, and not every one. The table lists under 200,000 clones, 80% to 90% of them singletons. The clonotype comes from a woman under 40 in good health and CMV-seronegative. The chain couples TRBV19 to TRBJ1-5; D is undetermined. The sequenced material came from PBMCs. The CDR3 sequence: CASSISRGPNQPQHF. The CDR3 DNA sequence: TGTGCCAGTAGTATTTCCCGAGGGCCCAATCAGCCCCAGCATTTT.